This TCR beta chain comes out of a study of blood T cell repertoires in COVID-19. Study-wide background: From the United States, Italy and Spain came samples of acute and convalescent COVID-19. Nucleic acid was either cDNA or gDNA, and it came from T cells, B-cell-depleted T cells, or PBMCs.

V dropped 0 bases and J dropped 0; count of bases not matched to a gene: 4. The CDR3 contains 17 residues. Germline assignment: CDR1 KGHSH and CDR2 LQKENI. In the original processing: Using reference gene primer amplification, nucleated cell counts were estimated. Profiled with immunoSEQ multiplex PCR; TCRdb holds only in-frame clones, not every one. V, J and clone size were drawn from that table, and D and trimming were deduced from the DNA. The sample lists about 99,000 clones, approximately 80% seen once, with over 10% in the top ten. The rearrangement joins TRBV18 to TRBJ2-1; 8 nucleotides agree with TRBD2. Sequences were obtained from peripheral blood. This TCR derives from a human donor in a cohort sampled during active or convalescent COVID-19. CDR3: CASSPPSGGSSYNEQFF. The CDR3 DNA reads TGTGCCAGCTCACCACCGAGCGGGGGTTCCTCCTACAATGAGCAGTTCTTC.